Listed below are T cell receptor beta chains from one sample, sequenced in a study of long-term antiretroviral therapy in people with HIV. Assay used: immunoSEQ multiplex PCR; TCRdb lists only in-frame clones, some missing. The table records 30,000 to 35,000 clones, 97% of them present only once. Sequencing used unsorted PBMCs, obtained 6.9 years after starting antiretroviral therapy. The receptors stem from a man between 25 and 39 years old with HIV. The CDR3 runs from the conserved cysteine through the conserved F or W. The D gene is left open where the match is weak. Expanded clones are given a class, and other clones once, few, many or no size at all.

V gene	CDR3 length	J gene	D gene	clone size	CDR3 DNA	CDR3 protein
TRBV7-6	14	TRBJ2-5	-	-	TGTGCCAGCAGCTTAGGTGGTAGTGGAGAGACCCAGTACTTC	CASSLGGSGETQYF
TRBV28	14	TRBJ2-3	-	-	TGTGCCAGCCGTGAGGGGGGGCTGCAAGATACGCAGTATTTT	CASREGGLQDTQYF
TRBV5-1	16	TRBJ2-3	TRBD2	-	TGCGCCAGCAGCTTGGGGACTAGCGGCTACACAGATACGCAGTATTTT	CASSLGTSGYTDTQYF
TRBV4-1	16	TRBJ2-7	-	-	TGCGCCAGCAGCCAAGATCGATCGGGGCGGAGGGACGAGCAGTACTTC	CASSQDRSGRRDEQYF
TRBV6-1	15	TRBJ1-2	TRBD1	few	TGTGCCAGCAGTGAAATGAGGACAGGGGTGTATGGCTACACCTTC	CASSEMRTGVYGYTF
TRBV2	12	TRBJ2-1	-	-	TGTGCCAGCAATCCCCCCTACAATGAGCAGTTCTTC	CASNPPYNEQFF
TRBV11-2	16	TRBJ2-7	TRBD1	-	TGTGCCAGCAGCTTAGAACCGACAGGGAACCTCTACGAGCAGTACTTC	CASSLEPTGNLYEQYF
TRBV29-1	12	TRBJ2-7	-	-	TGCAGCGCTGCCGGGAGAACCTACGAGCAGTACTTC	CSAAGRTYEQYF
TRBV4-1	14	TRBJ2-3	-	-	TGCGCCAGCAGCCAAGATCCGGCTTCAGATACGCAGTATTTT	CASSQDPASDTQYF
TRBV7-8	12	TRBJ2-7	-	-	TGTGCCAGCAGCCACACAGCCTACGAGCAGTACTTC	CASSHTAYEQYF
TRBV10-2	14	TRBJ2-7	-	once	TGCGCCAGCAGTGACGGGGGCGGACCCTACGAGCAGTACTTC	CASSDGGGPYEQYF
TRBV7-2	12	TRBJ1-2	-	-	TGTGCCAGCAGCCACCAGGCCGGGGGCTACACCTTC	CASSHQAGGYTF
TRBV7-2	15	TRBJ1-2	-	-	TGTGCCAGCAGCCTCACGGCCCAAGAAGGGACTGGCTACACCTTC	CASSLTAQEGTGYTF
TRBV2	14	TRBJ2-3	-	-	TGTGCCAGCAGTGATGGGACCTACACAGATACGCAGTATTTT	CASSDGTYTDTQYF
TRBV5-1	14	TRBJ1-1	-	-	TGCGCCAGCAGCCCGGGGGGCGGGGACACTGAAGCTTTCTTT	CASSPGGGDTEAFF
TRBV5-1	15	TRBJ2-2	-	-	TGCGCCAGCAGCTTGGGGCAGGAGCTCACCGGGGAGCTGTTTTTT	CASSLGQELTGELFF
TRBV11-2	17	TRBJ2-2	-	-	TGTGCCAGCAGCTTAATTCTTCGGCTAATAAACACCGGGGAGCTGTTTTTT	CASSLILRLINTGELFF
TRBV7-8	18	TRBJ1-5	-	once	TGTGCCAGCAGTCCCACGGCGGGATTTAGATATAGCAATCAGCCCCAGCATTTT	CASSPTAGFRYSNQPQHF
TRBV11-2	13	TRBJ2-7	-	-	TGTGCCAGCAGCTTAGGACCGGAATACGAGCAGTACTTC	CASSLGPEYEQYF
TRBV7-8	16	TRBJ1-5	-	-	TGTGCCAGCAGCCCAGGACAGAGGTATAGCAATCAGCCCCAGCATTTT	CASSPGQRYSNQPQHF
TRBV6-1	12	TRBJ2-7	-	-	TGTGCCAGCAGTGAGGGACGGGACGAGCAGTACTTC	CASSEGRDEQYF
TRBV6-1	10	TRBJ2-3	-	-	TGTGCCAGCAGTGAAGTGAGGCAGTATTTT	CASSEVRQYF
TRBV2	14	TRBJ1-5	-	-	TGTGCCAGCAGACTCGACAGGACGGATCAGCCCCAGCATTTT	CASRLDRTDQPQHF
TRBV10-3	11	TRBJ1-2	-	-	TGTGCCACTACAGGGCCCGATGGCTACACCTTC	CATTGPDGYTF
TRBV5-1	15	TRBJ2-2	TRBD1	-	TGCGCCAGCAGCTTGGGACAGGGGTCCACCGGGGAGCTGTTTTTT	CASSLGQGSTGELFF
TRBV11-2	12	TRBJ2-5	-	-	TGTGCCAGCAGCCCTGGGCGGGAGACCCAGTACTTC	CASSPGRETQYF
TRBV29-1	14	TRBJ2-1	TRBD1	-	TGCAGCGTTGAGCACTGGACAGGGGGAGGTGAGCAGTTCTTC	CSVEHWTGGGEQFF
TRBV7-6	15	TRBJ1-3	-	-	TGTGCCAGCAGCTTATCGTCTACTCCTGGAAACACCATATATTTT	CASSLSSTPGNTIYF